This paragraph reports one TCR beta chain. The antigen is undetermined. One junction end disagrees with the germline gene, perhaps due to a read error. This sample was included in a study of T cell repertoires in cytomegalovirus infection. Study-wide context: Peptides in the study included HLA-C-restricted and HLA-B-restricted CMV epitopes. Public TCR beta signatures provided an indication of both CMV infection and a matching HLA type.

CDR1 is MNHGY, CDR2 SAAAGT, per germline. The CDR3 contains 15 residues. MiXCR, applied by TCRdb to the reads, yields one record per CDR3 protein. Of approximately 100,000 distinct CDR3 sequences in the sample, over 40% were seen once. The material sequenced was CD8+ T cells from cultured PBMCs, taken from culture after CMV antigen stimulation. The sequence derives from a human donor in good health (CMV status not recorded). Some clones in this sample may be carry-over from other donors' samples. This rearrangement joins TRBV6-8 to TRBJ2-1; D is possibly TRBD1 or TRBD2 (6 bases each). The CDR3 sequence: CASSYSRGVLASGSF. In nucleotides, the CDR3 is TGTGCCAGCAGTTACTCGAGGGGGGTTTTGGCGTCGGGAAGCTTC.